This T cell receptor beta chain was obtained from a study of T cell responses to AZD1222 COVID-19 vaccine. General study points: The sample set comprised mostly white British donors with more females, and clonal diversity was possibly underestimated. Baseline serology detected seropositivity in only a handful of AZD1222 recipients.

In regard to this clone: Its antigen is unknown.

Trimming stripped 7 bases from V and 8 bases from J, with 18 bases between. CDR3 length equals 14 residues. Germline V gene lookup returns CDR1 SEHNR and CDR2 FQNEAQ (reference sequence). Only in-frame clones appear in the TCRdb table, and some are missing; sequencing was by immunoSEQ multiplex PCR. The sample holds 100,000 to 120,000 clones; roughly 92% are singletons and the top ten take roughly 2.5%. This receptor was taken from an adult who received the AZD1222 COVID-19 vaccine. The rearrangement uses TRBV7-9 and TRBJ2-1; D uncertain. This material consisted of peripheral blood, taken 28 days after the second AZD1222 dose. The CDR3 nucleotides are TGTGCCAGCACAGACTCGGGCATCAAGGATGAGCAGTTCTTC. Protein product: CASTDSGIKDEQFF.